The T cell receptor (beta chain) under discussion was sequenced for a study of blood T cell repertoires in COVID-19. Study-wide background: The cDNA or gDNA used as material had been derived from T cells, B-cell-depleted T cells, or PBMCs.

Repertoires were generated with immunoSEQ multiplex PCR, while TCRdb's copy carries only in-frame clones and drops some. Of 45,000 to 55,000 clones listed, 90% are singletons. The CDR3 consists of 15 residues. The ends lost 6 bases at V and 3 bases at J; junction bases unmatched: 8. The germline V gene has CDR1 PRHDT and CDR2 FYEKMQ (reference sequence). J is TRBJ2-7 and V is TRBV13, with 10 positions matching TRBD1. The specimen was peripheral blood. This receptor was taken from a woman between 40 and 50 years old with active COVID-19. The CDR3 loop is CASSRDRGKGYEQYF. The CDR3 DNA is TGTGCCAGCAGTCGGGACAGGGGAAAAGGCTACGAGCAGTACTTC.